This T cell receptor beta chain stems from a study of T cells in Graves' hyperthyroidism and ophthalmopathy (dated by TCRdb to the late 2010s). Notes on the research overall: Peripheral blood samples were taken at the time of initial diagnosis, prior to any treatment. Thyroid tissue and blood T-cell repertoires from about six Graves' hyperthyroidism patients were also compared in the study. To identify TCR V-J signatures that set the groups apart, the researchers used a discovery cohort of approximately 98 patients, made up of 40 to 45 with Graves' ophthalmopathy and some 58 with stable Graves' hyperthyroidism. According to the paper, TCR Vbeta CDR3 sequencing was carried out on some 130 peripheral blood samples, which came from some 41 ophthalmopathy, approximately 72 hyperthyroidism and approximately 17 progressor patients. Following sampling, methimazole starting at 30 mg daily was given to hyperthyroidism patients, and high-dose intravenous methylprednisolone was given to ophthalmopathy patients. An independent validation cohort of under 20 hyperthyroidism patients and about 16 patients who later progressed to ophthalmopathy tested prospective prediction of ophthalmopathy. For training and testing, the 100 patients in the discovery cohort were randomly divided in a 7:3 ratio. General findings and caveats noted by the study authors: In validation, progression to ophthalmopathy was predicted by the model with 65% to 71% sensitivity and nearly 75% specificity, a median of 6.5 months before onset. A 13 V-J signature model separated ophthalmopathy from stable hyperthyroidism, with 87.88% sensitivity and 81.08% specificity in cross-validation and 80%/75% in testing. Most expanded thyroid clonotypes (frequency above 0.001) were also found in blood, which suggests that blood repertoires may mirror thyroid immune responses. No statistical method was used to fix the sample size in advance, and group allocation was not hidden from the investigators.

Via the germline V gene, CDR1 is MNHNS and CDR2 SASEGT. Here V drops 6 bases and J drops 5 bases, and the junction holds 15 bases not matched to any gene. Its CDR3 holds 16 amino acids, cysteine through phenylalanine. CDR3 DNA only is kept here, 48 bases in frame from base 1. The sample holds many counts of this clonotype. The clone's antigen remains unknown. No much larger clone is present one base from it, and per-base qualities are unavailable. Hyperthyroidism patients were aged 18 to 65 years and newly diagnosed, with disease duration of less than 2 months. The study excluded patients with uncontrolled infections, other autoimmune diseases, pregnancy or lactation. Diagnoses were established on the basis of clinical symptoms, serum thyroxine and TRAb, thyroid ultrasound, and orbital computed tomography. For progressor patients, blood was drawn at the first diagnosis of hyperthyroidism, before any ophthalmopathy symptoms had appeared. PBMCs were separated from 10 ml of fresh peripheral blood using Ficoll-Paque density gradient centrifugation. Progressor patients were initially diagnosed with Graves' hyperthyroidism and developed ophthalmopathy during follow-up. Total RNA was extracted using Trizol reagent, and RNA quality was assessed on an Agilent 2100 Bioanalyzer.

TCR beta CDR3 regions were amplified from RNA transcripts. The TCR CDR3 was subjected to a first round of RT-PCR using the HTBI primer set and the Qiagen OneStep RT-PCR kit. A second multiplex PCR round built the libraries, followed by size selection and purification. Libraries were sequenced paired-end with 100 bp reads on an Illumina HiSeq2000. Per the source publication's procedure: SOAPnuke was used to process the raw data, removing reads that contained adapters or uncalled bases, had a mean Phred below 15, or lacked an exact match to the constant primer or identifier. COPE v1.2.5 was used to merge high-quality paired reads, and clonotypes were defined as unique nucleotide sequences. MiTCR v1.1 was used to align the clonotypes against IMGT TRBV, TRBD and TRBJ reference segments. Only V-J combinations with frequency above 0.0001, covering 99% to 99.2% of repertoires, were analysed. The TCS score was defined as the ratio of F50 (clonal expansion) to E x V (chaos), calculated using BLOSUM62-based TCRdist between CDR3 peptides within each V-J. Welch's t-statistics and random forest reduced fewer than 550 V-J features to 13, which were used in a naive Bayes classifier (R e1071). The raw public reads went through TCRdb reprocessing: fastp at Q25, MiXCR clone calling, in-frame beta chains kept. Here each entry gathers all rows of one CDR3 protein and keeps the most common genes and DNA. None of the V and J calls come from the authors' own analysis; TCRdb made them. This sample has some 270,000 distinct CDR3 sequences in its table, and about an eighth of those were observed once. Roughly 8% of the sample lies in the top ten.

This clonotype was sampled from a woman under 40 with Graves' hyperthyroidism that later progressed to Graves' ophthalmopathy. Recombination linked TRBV6-1 to TRBJ2-5; 7 middle bases align to TRBD1. Specimen: blood. The CDR3 reads as follows: CASSETAAGGGETQYF. The DNA sequence is TGTGCCAGCAGCGAAACGGCGGCAGGGGGTGGCGAGACCCAGTACTTC.